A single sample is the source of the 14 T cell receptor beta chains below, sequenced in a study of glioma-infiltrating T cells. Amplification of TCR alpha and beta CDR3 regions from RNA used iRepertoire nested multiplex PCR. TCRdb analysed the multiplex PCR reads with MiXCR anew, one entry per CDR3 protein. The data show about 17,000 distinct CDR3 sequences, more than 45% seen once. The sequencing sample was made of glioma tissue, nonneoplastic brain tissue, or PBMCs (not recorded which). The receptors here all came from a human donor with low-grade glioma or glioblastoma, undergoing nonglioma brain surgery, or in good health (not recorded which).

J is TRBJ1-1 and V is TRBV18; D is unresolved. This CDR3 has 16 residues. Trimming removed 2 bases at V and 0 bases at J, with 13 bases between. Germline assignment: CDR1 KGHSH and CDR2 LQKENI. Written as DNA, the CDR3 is TGTGCCAGCTCACCAGAGAGAGGACTTTTGAACACTGAAGCTTTCTTT. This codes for CASSPERGLLNTEAFF.

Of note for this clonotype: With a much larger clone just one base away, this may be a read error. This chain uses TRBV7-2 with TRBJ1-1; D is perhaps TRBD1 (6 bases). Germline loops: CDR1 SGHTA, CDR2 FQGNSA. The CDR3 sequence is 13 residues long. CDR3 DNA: TGTGCCAGCAGCCCACAGGGTGACACTGAAGCTTTATTT. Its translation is CASSPQGDTEALF.

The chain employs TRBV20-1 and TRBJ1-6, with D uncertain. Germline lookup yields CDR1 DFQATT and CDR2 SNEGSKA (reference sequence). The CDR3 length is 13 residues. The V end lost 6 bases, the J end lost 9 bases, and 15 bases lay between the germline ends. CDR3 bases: TGCAGTGCCGCGGACGGCTTTACTTCACCCCTCCACTTT. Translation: CSAADGFTSPLHF.

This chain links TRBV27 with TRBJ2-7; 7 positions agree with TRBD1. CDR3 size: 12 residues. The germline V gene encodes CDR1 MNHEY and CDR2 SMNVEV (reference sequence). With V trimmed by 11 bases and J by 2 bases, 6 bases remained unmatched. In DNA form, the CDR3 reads TGTGCCGTTCGAGGGACAGCCTACGAGCAGTACTTC. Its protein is CAVRGTAYEQYF.

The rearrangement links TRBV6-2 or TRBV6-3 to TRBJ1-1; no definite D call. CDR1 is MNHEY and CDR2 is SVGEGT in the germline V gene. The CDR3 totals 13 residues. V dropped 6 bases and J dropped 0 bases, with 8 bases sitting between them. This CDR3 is CASSWSVNTEAFF. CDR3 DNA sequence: TGTGCCAGCAGCTGGTCAGTGAACACTGAAGCTTTCTTT.

The CDR3 sequence is CASGLGSIYEQYF. CDR3 DNA: TGTGCTAGTGGTCTGGGGTCGATCTACGAGCAGTACTTC. The chain recombines TRBV12-5 with TRBJ2-7, with D unclear. Between the trimmed V and J ends, which lost 5 bases and 3 bases, there was a span of 11 bases. CDR1 and CDR2 from the germline V gene are LGHNT and FRNRAP. CDR3 length equals 13 residues.

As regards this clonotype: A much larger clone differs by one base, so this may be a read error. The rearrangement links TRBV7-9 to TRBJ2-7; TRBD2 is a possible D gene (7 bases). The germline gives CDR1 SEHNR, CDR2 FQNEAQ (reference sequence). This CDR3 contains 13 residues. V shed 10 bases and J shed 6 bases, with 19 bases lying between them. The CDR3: CAISQRGGLEQYF. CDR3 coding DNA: TGTGCCATCAGTCAAAGGGGGGGGCTCGAGCAGTACTTC.

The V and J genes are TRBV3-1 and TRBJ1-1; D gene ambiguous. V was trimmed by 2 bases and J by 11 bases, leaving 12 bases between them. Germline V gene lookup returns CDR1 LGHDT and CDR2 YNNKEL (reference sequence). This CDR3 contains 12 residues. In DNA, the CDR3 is TGTGCCAGCAGCCAAAAAGGCCTAAGGGCTTTCTTT. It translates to CASSQKGLRAFF.

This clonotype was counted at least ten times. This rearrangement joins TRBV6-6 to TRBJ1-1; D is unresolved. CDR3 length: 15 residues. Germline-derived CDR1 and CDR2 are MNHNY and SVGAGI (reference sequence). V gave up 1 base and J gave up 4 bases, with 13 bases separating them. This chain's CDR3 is CASSYWASVGTEAFF. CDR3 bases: TGTGCCAGCAGTTACTGGGCATCGGTAGGCACTGAAGCTTTCTTT.

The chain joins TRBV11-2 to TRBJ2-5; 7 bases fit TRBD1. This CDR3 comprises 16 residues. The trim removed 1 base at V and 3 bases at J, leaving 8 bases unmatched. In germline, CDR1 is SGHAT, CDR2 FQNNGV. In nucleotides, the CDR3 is TGTGCCAGCAGCTTAGCCAAGATGACAGGGAAAGAGACCCAGTACTTC. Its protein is CASSLAKMTGKETQYF.

The CDR3 protein is CASSPGGANTEAFF. The CDR3 region has the DNA TGTGCCAGCAGCCCAGGGGGCGCAAACACTGAAGCTTTCTTT. The chain recombines TRBV6-2 or TRBV6-3 with TRBJ1-1, with 8 bases that match TRBD1. Germline CDR1 reads MNHEY; CDR2 reads SVGEGT. Trimming at V came to 6 bases and at J to 2 bases, leaving 5 bases not matched to a gene. The CDR3 length is 14 residues.

Here the CDR3 DNA reads TGTGCCAGTAGTCCTCGGGACAGGGCACGGGATGAAAAACTGTTTTTT. Its protein product is CASSPRDRARDEKLFF. This chain links TRBV19 with TRBJ1-4, with TRBD1 matching 9 bases. The ends lost 5 bases at V and 6 bases at J; junction bases unmatched: 10. The CDR3 covers 16 residues. Germline lookup yields CDR1 LNHDA and CDR2 SQIVND (reference sequence).

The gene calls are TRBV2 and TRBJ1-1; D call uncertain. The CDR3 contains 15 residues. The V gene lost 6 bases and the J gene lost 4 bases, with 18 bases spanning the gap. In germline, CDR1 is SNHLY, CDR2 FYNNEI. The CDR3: CASSVAFGKGTEAFF. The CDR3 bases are TGTGCCAGCAGCGTCGCTTTTGGGAAAGGCACTGAAGCTTTCTTT.

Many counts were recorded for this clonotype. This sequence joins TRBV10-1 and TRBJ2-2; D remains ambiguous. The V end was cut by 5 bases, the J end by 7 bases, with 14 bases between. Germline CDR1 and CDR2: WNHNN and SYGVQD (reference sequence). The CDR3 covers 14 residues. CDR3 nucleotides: TGCGCCAGCAGTACCGGTACCTGGGGCGGGGAGCTGTTTTTT. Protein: CASSTGTWGGELFF.